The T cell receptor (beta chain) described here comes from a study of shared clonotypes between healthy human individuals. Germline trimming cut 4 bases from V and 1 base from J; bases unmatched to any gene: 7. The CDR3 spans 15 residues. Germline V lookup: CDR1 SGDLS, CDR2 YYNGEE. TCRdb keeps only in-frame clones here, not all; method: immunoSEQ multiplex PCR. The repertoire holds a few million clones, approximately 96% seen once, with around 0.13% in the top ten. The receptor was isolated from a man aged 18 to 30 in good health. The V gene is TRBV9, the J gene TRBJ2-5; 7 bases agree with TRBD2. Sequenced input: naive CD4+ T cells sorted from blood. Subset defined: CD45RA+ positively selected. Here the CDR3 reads CASSPWEGPQETQYF. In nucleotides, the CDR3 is TGTGCCAGCAGCCCCTGGGAGGGCCCCCAAGAGACCCAGTACTTC.